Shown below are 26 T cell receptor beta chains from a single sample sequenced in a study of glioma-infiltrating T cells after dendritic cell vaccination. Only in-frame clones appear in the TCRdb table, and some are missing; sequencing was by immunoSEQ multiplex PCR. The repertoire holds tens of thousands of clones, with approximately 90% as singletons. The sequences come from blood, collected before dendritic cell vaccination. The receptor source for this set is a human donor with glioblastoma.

The CDR3 region is CASSPGDGELFF. The CDR3 region has the DNA TGTGCCAGCTCACCCGGGGACGGGGAGCTGTTTTTT. J is TRBJ2-2 and V is TRBV18; D may be TRBD2 (5 bases). CDR1 is KGHSH, CDR2 LQKENI, per germline. V gave up 3 bases and J gave up 7 bases, with 6 bases separating them. There are 12 residues in the CDR3. The variable domain in full, with the rest retrieved from reference TRBV18 and TRBJ2-2, is NAGVMQNPRHLVRRRGQEARLRCSPMKGHSHVYWYRQLPEEGLKFMVYLQKENIIDESGMPKERFSAEFPKEGPSILRIQQVVRGDSAAYFCASSPGDGELFFGEGSRLTVL.

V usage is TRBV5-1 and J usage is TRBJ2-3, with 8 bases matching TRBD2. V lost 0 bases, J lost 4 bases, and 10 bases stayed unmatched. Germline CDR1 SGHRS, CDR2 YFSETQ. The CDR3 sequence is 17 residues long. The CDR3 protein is CASSLGGGGGSPDTQYF. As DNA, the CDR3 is TGCGCCAGCAGCTTGGGAGGAGGCGGGGGGTCCCCAGATACGCAGTATTTT.

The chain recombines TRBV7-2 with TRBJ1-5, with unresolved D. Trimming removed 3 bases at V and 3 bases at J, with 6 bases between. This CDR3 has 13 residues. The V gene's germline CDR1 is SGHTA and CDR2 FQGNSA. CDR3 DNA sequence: TGTGCCAGCAGCTTGGAGAACAATCAGCCCCAGCATTTT. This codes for CASSLENNQPQHF.

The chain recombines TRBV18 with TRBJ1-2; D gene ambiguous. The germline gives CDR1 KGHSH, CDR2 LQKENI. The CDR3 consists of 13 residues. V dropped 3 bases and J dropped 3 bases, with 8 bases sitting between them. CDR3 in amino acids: CASSPQDDYGYTF. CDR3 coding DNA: TGTGCCAGCTCACCCCAGGATGACTATGGCTACACCTTC.

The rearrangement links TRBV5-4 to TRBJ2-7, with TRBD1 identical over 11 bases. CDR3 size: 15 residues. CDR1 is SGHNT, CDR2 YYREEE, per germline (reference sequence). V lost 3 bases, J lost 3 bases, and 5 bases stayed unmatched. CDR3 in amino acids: CASSSRGQGDYEQYF. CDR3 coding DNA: TGTGCCAGCAGCTCCCGGGGACAGGGGGACTACGAGCAGTACTTC. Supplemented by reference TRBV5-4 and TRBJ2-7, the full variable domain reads ETGVTQSPTHLIKTRGQQVTLRCSSQSGHNTVSWYQQALGQGPQFIFQYYREEENGRGNFPPRFSGLQFPNYSSELNVNALELDDSALYLCASSSRGQGDYEQYFGPGTRLTVT.

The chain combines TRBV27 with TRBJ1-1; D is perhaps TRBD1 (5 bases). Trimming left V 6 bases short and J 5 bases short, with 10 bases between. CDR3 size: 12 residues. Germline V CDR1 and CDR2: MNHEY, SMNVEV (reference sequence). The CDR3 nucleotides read TGTGCCAGCAGACAGGAGTGGACTGAAGCTTTCTTT. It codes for CASRQEWTEAFF.

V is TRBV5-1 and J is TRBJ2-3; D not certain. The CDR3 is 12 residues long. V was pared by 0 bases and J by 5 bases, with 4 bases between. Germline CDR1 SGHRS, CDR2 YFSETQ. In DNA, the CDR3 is TGCGCCAGCAGCTTGGAGAGAGATACGCAGTATTTT. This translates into CASSLERDTQYF.

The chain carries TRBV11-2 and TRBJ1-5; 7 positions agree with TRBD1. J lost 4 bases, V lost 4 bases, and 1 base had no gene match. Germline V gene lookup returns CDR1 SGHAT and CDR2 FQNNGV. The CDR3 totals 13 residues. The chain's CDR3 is CASSWDSNQPQHF. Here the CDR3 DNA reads TGTGCCAGCAGCTGGGACAGTAATCAGCCCCAGCATTTT.

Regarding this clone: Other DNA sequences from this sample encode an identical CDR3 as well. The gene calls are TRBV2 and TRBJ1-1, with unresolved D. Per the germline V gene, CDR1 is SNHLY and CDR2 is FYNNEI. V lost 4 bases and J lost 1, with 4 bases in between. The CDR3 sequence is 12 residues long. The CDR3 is CASSVRNTEAFF. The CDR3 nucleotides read TGTGCCAGCAGTGTCCGGAACACTGAAGCTTTCTTT. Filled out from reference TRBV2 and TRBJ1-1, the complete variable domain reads EPEVTQTPSHQVTQMGQEVILRCVPISNHLYFYWYRQILGQKVEFLVSFYNNEISEKSEIFDDQFSVERPDGSNFTLKIRSTKLEDSAMYFCASSVRNTEAFFGQGTRLTVV.

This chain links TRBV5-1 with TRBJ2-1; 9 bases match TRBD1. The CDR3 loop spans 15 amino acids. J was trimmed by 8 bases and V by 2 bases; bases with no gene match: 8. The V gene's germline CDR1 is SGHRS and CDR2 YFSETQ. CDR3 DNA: TGCGCCAGCAGCTTAGGACAGGGGATAGCGGATGAGCAGTTCTTC. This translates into CASSLGQGIADEQFF.

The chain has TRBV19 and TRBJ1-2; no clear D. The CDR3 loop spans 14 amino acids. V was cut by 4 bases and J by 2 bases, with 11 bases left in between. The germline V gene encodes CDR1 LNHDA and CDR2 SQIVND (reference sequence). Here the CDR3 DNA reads TGTGCCAGTAGTAACCCCGGTGAGAACTATGGCTACACCTTC. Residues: CASSNPGENYGYTF. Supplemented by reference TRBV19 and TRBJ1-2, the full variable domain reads DGGITQSPKYLFRKEGQNVTLSCEQNLNHDAMYWYRQDPGQGLRLIYYSQIVNDFQKGDIAEGYSVSREKKESFPLTVTSAQKNPTAFYLCASSNPGENYGYTFGSGTRLTVV.

CDR3: CASSVGTTETDTQYF. The CDR3 region has the DNA TGTGCCAGCAGCGTAGGCACAACCGAAACAGATACGCAGTATTTT. The genes are TRBV9 and TRBJ2-3; D is undetermined. V was trimmed by 0 bases and J by 3 bases, leaving 11 bases between them. Germline lookup yields CDR1 SGDLS and CDR2 YYNGEE. The CDR3 contains 15 residues.

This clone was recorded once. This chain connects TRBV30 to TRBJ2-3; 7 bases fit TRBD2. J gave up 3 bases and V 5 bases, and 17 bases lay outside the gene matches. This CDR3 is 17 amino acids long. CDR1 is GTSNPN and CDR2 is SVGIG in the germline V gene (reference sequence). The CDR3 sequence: CAWSLGGGTGRTDTQYF. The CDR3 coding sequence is TGTGCCTGGTCTTTGGGCGGGGGAACTGGGAGGACAGATACGCAGTATTTT.

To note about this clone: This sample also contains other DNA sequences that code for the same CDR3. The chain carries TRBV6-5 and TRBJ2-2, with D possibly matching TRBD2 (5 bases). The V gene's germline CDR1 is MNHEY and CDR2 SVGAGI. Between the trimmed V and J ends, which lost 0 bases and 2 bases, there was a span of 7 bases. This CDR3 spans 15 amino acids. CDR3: CASSYSGLNTGELFF. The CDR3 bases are TGTGCCAGCAGTTACTCAGGACTCAACACCGGGGAGCTGTTTTTT.

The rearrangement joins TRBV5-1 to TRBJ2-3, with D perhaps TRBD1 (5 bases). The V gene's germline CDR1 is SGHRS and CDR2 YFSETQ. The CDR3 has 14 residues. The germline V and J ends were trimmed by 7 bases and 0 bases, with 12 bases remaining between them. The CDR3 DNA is TGCGCCAGCGGACAAGAGATTAGCACAGATACGCAGTATTTT. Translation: CASGQEISTDTQYF.

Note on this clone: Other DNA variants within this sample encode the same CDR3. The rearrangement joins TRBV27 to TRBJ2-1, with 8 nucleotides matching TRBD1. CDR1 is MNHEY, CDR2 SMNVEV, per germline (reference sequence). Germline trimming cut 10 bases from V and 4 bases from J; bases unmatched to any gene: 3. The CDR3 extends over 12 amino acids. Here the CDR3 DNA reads TGTGCCACCCGGACAGGGTACAATGAGCAGTTCTTC. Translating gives CATRTGYNEQFF.

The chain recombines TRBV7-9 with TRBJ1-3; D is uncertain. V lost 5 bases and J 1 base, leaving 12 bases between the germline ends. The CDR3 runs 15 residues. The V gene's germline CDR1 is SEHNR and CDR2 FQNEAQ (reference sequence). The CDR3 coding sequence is TGTGCCAGCAGCCGTTCGGTGGTTTCTGGAAACACCATATATTTT. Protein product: CASSRSVVSGNTIYF.

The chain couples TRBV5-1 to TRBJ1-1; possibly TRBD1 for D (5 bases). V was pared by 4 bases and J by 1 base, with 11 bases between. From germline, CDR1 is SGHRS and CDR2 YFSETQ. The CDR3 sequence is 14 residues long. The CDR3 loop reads CASSIDRGNTEAFF. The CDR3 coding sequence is TGCGCCAGCAGCATTGATAGGGGGAACACTGAAGCTTTCTTT.

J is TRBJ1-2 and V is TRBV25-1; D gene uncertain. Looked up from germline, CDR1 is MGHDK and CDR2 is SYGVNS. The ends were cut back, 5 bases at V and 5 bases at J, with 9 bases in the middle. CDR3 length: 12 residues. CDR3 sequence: CASSFFGYGYTF. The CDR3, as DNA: TGTGCCAGCAGTTTTTTCGGGTATGGCTACACCTTC.

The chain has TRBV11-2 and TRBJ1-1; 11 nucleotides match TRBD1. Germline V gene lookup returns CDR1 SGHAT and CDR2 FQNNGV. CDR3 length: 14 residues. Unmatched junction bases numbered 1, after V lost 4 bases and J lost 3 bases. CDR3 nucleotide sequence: TGTGCCAGCAGCTCGGGACAGGGGGACACTGAAGCTTTCTTT. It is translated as CASSSGQGDTEAFF. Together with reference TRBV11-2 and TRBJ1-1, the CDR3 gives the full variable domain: EAGVAQSPRYKIIEKRQSVAFWCNPISGHATLYWYQQILGQGPKLLIQFQNNGVVDDSQLPKDRFSAERLKGVDSTLKIQPAKLEDSAVYLCASSSGQGDTEAFFGQGTRLTVV.

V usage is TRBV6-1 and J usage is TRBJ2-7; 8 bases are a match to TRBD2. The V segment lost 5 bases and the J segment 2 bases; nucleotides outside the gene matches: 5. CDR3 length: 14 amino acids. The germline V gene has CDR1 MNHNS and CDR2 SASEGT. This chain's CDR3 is CASSRTGGAYEQYF. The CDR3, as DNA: TGTGCCAGCAGTCGGACGGGAGGGGCCTACGAGCAGTACTTC.

CDR3 DNA sequence: TGCAGCGTAGGGGGCGGCTATGGCTACACCTTC. This translates into CSVGGGYGYTF. The V and J genes are TRBV29-1 and TRBJ1-2; TRBD1 matches at 7 bases. This CDR3 has 11 residues. The V gene end was trimmed by 6 bases and the J gene end by 4 bases; junction bases not matched to a gene: 2. The germline V gene has CDR1 SQVTM and CDR2 ANQGSEA.

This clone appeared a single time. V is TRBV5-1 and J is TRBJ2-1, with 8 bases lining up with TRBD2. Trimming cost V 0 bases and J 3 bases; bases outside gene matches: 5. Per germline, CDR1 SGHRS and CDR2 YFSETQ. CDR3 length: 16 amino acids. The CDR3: CASSLEASGFYNEQFF. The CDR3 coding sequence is TGCGCCAGCAGCTTGGAGGCTAGCGGGTTCTACAATGAGCAGTTCTTC.

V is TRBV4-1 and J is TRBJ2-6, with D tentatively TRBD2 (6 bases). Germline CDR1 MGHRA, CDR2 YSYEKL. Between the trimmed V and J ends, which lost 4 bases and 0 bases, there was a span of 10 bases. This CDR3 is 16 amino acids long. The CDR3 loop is CASSPTGGSGANVLTF. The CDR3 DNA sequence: TGCGCCAGCAGCCCTACCGGGGGCTCTGGGGCCAACGTCCTGACTTTC.

Here the CDR3 DNA reads TGCGCCAGCAGCTTGGGACAGGGGTATTACGGGGAGCTGTTTTTT. Translated, it gives CASSLGQGYYGELFF. The V gene is TRBV5-1, the J gene TRBJ2-2; 8 positions agree with TRBD1. The CDR3 totals 15 residues. Germline V gene lookup returns CDR1 SGHRS and CDR2 YFSETQ. The V gene end was trimmed by 0 bases and the J gene end by 7 bases; junction bases not matched to a gene: 5.

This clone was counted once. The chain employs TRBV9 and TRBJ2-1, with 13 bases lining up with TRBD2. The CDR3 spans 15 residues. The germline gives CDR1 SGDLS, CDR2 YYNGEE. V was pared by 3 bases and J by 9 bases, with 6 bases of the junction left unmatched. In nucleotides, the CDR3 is TGTGCCAGCAGCGGTAGGACTAGCGGGAGCGCTGAGCAGTTCTTC. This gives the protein CASSGRTSGSAEQFF.